These 27 T cell receptor beta chains were all obtained from the same sample, sequenced in a study of blood T cell repertoires in COVID-19. Produced via immunoSEQ multiplex PCR; TCRdb's table is partial and in-frame only. Among fewer than 120,000 clones listed, nearly 90% were seen once. Sequences were obtained from peripheral blood. Source of these receptors: a human donor in a cohort sampled during active COVID-19.

V is TRBV30 and J is TRBJ1-1; TRBD1 agrees at 7 bases. V dropped 4 bases and J dropped 5; count of bases not matched to a gene: 4. CDR1 GTSNPN and CDR2 SVGIG come from the germline V gene (reference sequence). The CDR3 has 12 residues. CDR3 sequence: CAWNRGGTEAFF. CDR3 sequence (DNA): TGTGCCTGGAACAGGGGCGGGACTGAAGCTTTCTTT.

This clone came up once. The J gene is TRBJ1-6, the V gene TRBV7-9, with TRBD1 as a possible D gene (6 bases). Germline loops: CDR1 SEHNR, CDR2 FQNEAQ (reference sequence). Trimming took off 5 bases at V and 9 bases at J, with 11 bases between the two ends. The CDR3 covers 13 residues. CDR3: CASSHVQGSPLHF. In DNA, the CDR3 is TGTGCCAGCAGCCATGTACAGGGTTCACCCCTCCACTTT.

CDR3 sequence: CASSYQGPILRYRDNEQFF. The CDR3 region has the DNA TGTGCCAGCAGTTACCAGGGGCCTATTTTAAGGTACCGGGACAATGAGCAGTTCTTC. The chain combines TRBV6-2 or TRBV6-3 with TRBJ2-1, with D maybe TRBD1 (6 bases). Trimming pared 2 bases from V and 5 bases from J, leaving 25 bases between. The CDR3 covers 19 residues. CDR1 is MNHEY, CDR2 SVGEGT, per germline.

The CDR3 nucleotides are TGTGCCAGCAGCTTCAGCATTAGCGGGACGGGCCGATACGAGCAGTACTTC. The encoded protein is CASSFSISGTGRYEQYF. The chain employs TRBV5-5 and TRBJ2-7; 8 positions match TRBD2. V lost 2 bases and J lost 4; bases outside the gene matches: 14. Looked up from germline, CDR1 is SGHKS and CDR2 is YYEKEE (reference sequence). The length of the CDR3 is 17 residues.

The CDR3 nucleotides read TGCGCCAGCAGCTTGGTACAGGGTCGGACCGGGGAGCTGTTTTTT. Protein sequence: CASSLVQGRTGELFF. The rearrangement uses TRBV5-1 and TRBJ2-2, with TRBD1 as a possible D gene (6 bases). Germline V gene sequence: CDR1 SGHRS, CDR2 YFSETQ. The CDR3 is 15 residues long. Trimming stripped 0 bases from V and 5 bases from J, with 11 bases between.

This rearrangement joins TRBV28 to TRBJ2-7; 12 bases map to TRBD2. The V gene end was trimmed by 6 bases and the J gene end by 2 bases; junction bases not matched to a gene: 11. Germline V gives CDR1 MDHEN, CDR2 SYDVKM. This CDR3 comprises 17 residues. CDR3 nucleotides: TGTGCCAGCAGCGTTTTCGGACTAGCGGGAAGCGCCTACGAGCAGTACTTC. Translating gives CASSVFGLAGSAYEQYF.

The chain links TRBV7-2 to TRBJ2-1; 9 bases are shared with TRBD2. This CDR3 has 15 residues. Trimming removed 5 bases from V and 4 bases from J; junction bases left unmatched: 6. The V gene's germline CDR1 is SGHTA and CDR2 FQGNSA. The CDR3 here is CASSGSSGGYNEQFF. The CDR3, as DNA: TGTGCCAGCAGCGGTAGTAGCGGGGGTTACAATGAGCAGTTCTTC.

V is TRBV2 and J is TRBJ1-3, with D unclear. Trimming removed 1 base at V and 0 bases at J, with 7 bases between. Germline V gene lookup returns CDR1 SNHLY and CDR2 FYNNEI. This CDR3 spans 15 amino acids. CDR3 in DNA: TGTGCCAGCAGTGAAGGGGAGGGCTCTGGAAACACCATATATTTT. It encodes CASSEGEGSGNTIYF.

This clone was found once. The chain has TRBV12-5 and TRBJ2-5; a weak D match, TRBD2 (6 bases). V lost 6 bases and J 5 bases, leaving 10 bases between the germline ends. There are 12 residues in the CDR3. From germline, CDR1 is LGHNT and CDR2 FRNRAP. This chain's CDR3 is CASGTSYETQYF. DNA of the CDR3: TGTGCTAGTGGCACTAGCTATGAGACCCAGTACTTC.

In the case of this clone: Other DNA sequences in this specimen translate into the identical CDR3. The CDR3 nucleotides are TGCGCCAGCAGCTTGGGCCAGAACTATGGCTACACCTTC. Its protein product is CASSLGQNYGYTF. V usage is TRBV5-1 and J usage is TRBJ1-2; D gene unclear. Germline CDR1 and CDR2: SGHRS and YFSETQ. The CDR3 length is 13 residues. The V gene lost 0 bases and the J gene lost 2 bases, with 5 bases spanning the gap.

This clone was seen only once. The chain is built from TRBV3-1 (or the pseudogene TRBV3-2) and TRBJ2-1; 10 nucleotides agree with TRBD2. V was clipped by 1 base and J by 5 bases; unmatched bases: 11. CDR3 size: 18 residues. Germline V lookup: CDR1 LGHDT, CDR2 YNNKEL (reference sequence). CDR3 DNA: TGTGCCAGCAGCCAAGTCATGCTAGCGGGGGCGGATAACAATGAGCAGTTCTTC. As protein: CASSQVMLAGADNNEQFF.

The gene calls are TRBV4-2 and TRBJ1-5, with D possibly being TRBD1 (6 bases). CDR1 and CDR2 (germline): LGHNA, YNFKEQ. The CDR3 covers 13 residues. V was clipped by 3 bases and J by 4 bases, with 7 bases between them. As DNA, the CDR3 is TGTGCCAGCAGCCAGGACAGTAATCAGCCCCAGCATTTT. As protein: CASSQDSNQPQHF.

The chain recombines TRBV5-1 with TRBJ2-3; weak D call: TRBD1 (5 bases). CDR3 length: 15 amino acids. Trimming removed 6 bases from V and 2 bases from J, with 16 bases in between. Germline loops: CDR1 SGHRS, CDR2 YFSETQ. CDR3 bases: TGCGCCAGCACCTGGCTGGGCAGGGACACAGATACGCAGTATTTT. Protein sequence: CASTWLGRDTDTQYF.

This clone was observed a single time. V is TRBV2 and J is TRBJ1-1; D is uncertain. The CDR3 is 14 residues long. Between the trimmed V and J ends, which lost 6 bases and 6 bases, there was a span of 17 bases. Germline values: CDR1 SNHLY, CDR2 FYNNEI. The CDR3 sequence: CASRTVGRSAEAFF. DNA of the CDR3: TGTGCCAGCAGAACAGTAGGGAGATCGGCTGAAGCTTTCTTT.

The rearrangement links TRBV5-1 to TRBJ1-5; unclear D gene. The germline V gene has CDR1 SGHRS and CDR2 YFSETQ. The CDR3 runs 16 residues. V lost 1 base to trimming and J lost 4 bases, with 15 bases between them. This CDR3 reads CASSLFPSETNQPQHF. In DNA form, the CDR3 reads TGCGCCAGCAGCTTGTTCCCTAGCGAGACGAATCAGCCCCAGCATTTT.

The J gene is TRBJ1-1, the V gene TRBV18; D call uncertain. With 0 bases removed from V and 2 bases from J, the gap between germline ends came to 4 bases. Germline V gives CDR1 KGHSH, CDR2 LQKENI. This CDR3 region has 13 residues. The CDR3 sequence: CASSPPQNTEAFF. The CDR3 coding sequence is TGTGCCAGCTCACCACCACAAAACACTGAAGCTTTCTTT.

This sequence joins TRBV3-1 (or the pseudogene TRBV3-2) and TRBJ1-1, with D possibly TRBD1 on 5 matching bases. Trimming removed 4 bases at V and 5 bases at J, with 14 bases between. CDR3 length: 14 amino acids. Germline CDR1 and CDR2: LGHDT and YNNKEL (reference sequence). CDR3 sequence (DNA): TGTGCCAGCAGCCGCGGTGTCAGGGTTACTGAAGCTTTCTTT. Translation: CASSRGVRVTEAFF.

The V and J genes are TRBV9 and TRBJ1-1; 7 bases line up with TRBD1. This CDR3 contains 14 residues. Germline assignment: CDR1 SGDLS and CDR2 YYNGEE. Losses at the gene ends were 2 bases for V and 3 bases for J; bases not matched to a gene: 4. In DNA form, the CDR3 reads TGTGCCAGCAGCGTGACGCAGGGGGACACTGAAGCTTTCTTT. Encoded protein: CASSVTQGDTEAFF.

In its sample, this clone was seen many times. This rearrangement joins TRBV30 to TRBJ1-5; 7 bases are a match to TRBD1. CDR1 and CDR2 from the germline V gene are GTSNPN and SVGIG (reference sequence). The CDR3 extends over 13 amino acids. The ends lost 0 bases at V and 8 bases at J; junction bases unmatched: 4. CDR3 sequence: CAWSVQGSEPQHF. The CDR3, as DNA: TGTGCCTGGAGTGTACAGGGGTCTGAGCCCCAGCATTTT.

The genes are TRBV7-3 and TRBJ2-3; perhaps TRBD1 as D (5 bases). The V gene's germline CDR1 is SGHTA and CDR2 FQGTGA. The CDR3 is 14 amino acids. V lost 5 bases to trimming and J lost 4 bases, with 13 bases between them. The CDR3: CASSPILGADTQYF. DNA for the CDR3: TGTGCCAGCAGCCCTATCCTAGGGGCAGATACGCAGTATTTT.

This clone was counted only a few times. The chain couples TRBV5-5 to TRBJ1-1, with D unresolved. Trimming left V 0 bases short and J 7 bases short, with 7 bases between. The CDR3 is made up of 12 amino acids. Germline-derived CDR1 and CDR2 are SGHKS and YYEKEE (reference sequence). The CDR3 here is CASSLDSLEAFF. DNA for the CDR3: TGTGCCAGCAGCTTGGACAGCCTTGAAGCTTTCTTT.

The V and J genes are TRBV15 and TRBJ1-6; no firm D call. CDR1 is LNHNV, CDR2 YYDKDF, per germline (reference sequence). V was pared by 4 bases and J by 8 bases, with 9 bases between. There are 13 residues in the CDR3. This CDR3 reads CATSTNRDSPLHF. The CDR3 DNA reads as TGTGCCACCAGCACCAATCGGGATTCACCCCTCCACTTT.

V gene TRBV7-9 combines with J gene TRBJ1-3; D gene uncertain. Deletions cut 5 bases from V and 0 bases from J, with 11 bases between. CDR1 is SEHNR and CDR2 is FQNEAQ in the germline V gene (reference sequence). The CDR3 consists of 15 residues. CDR3 nucleotides: TGTGCCAGCAGCCCTTACGGTGGCTCTGGAAACACCATATATTTT. Translated: CASSPYGGSGNTIYF.

J is TRBJ2-7 and V is TRBV24-1; the match to TRBD2 covers 10 bases. V dropped 4 bases and J dropped 3; count of bases not matched to a gene: 11. CDR1 and CDR2 (germline): KGHDR, SFDVKD. This CDR3 region has 17 residues. CDR3 sequence reads: CATSDQKPGLAIYEQYF. The CDR3 DNA follows: TGTGCCACCAGTGACCAAAAACCGGGACTAGCGATCTACGAGCAGTACTTC.

The table lists this clone with a count of one. The chain employs TRBV5-5 and TRBJ2-6; TRBD1 matches at 9 bases. This CDR3 is built from 17 residues. J was trimmed by 2 bases and V by 1 base; bases with no gene match: 4. Per the germline V gene, CDR1 is SGHKS and CDR2 is YYEKEE (reference sequence). CDR3 nucleotide sequence: TGTGCCAGCAGCTTGACAGGGGGCCCTCCTGGGGCCAACGTCCTGACTTTC. This encodes CASSLTGGPPGANVLTF.

This sequence joins TRBV7-2 and TRBJ1-6, with D possibly matching TRBD1 (5 bases). The V and J ends lost 1 base and 9 bases respectively, with 13 bases between them. The CDR3 length is 15 residues. Germline V gene data show CDR1 as SGHTA and CDR2 as FQGNSA. The CDR3 coding sequence is TGTGCCAGCAGCTTAGGGTCGGCAGGGCGTTCACCCCTCCACTTT. Translating gives CASSLGSAGRSPLHF.

The genes are TRBV18 and TRBJ1-1; a possible D gene is TRBD1 (6 bases). CDR1 is KGHSH and CDR2 is LQKENI in the germline V gene. Trimming stripped 5 bases from V and 7 bases from J, with 8 bases between. The CDR3 totals 11 residues. CDR3 nucleotides: TGTGCCAGCTCAGAGGACAGTGAAGCTTTCTTT. Translation: CASSEDSEAFF. Full variable domain (remainder filled in from reference TRBV18 and TRBJ1-1): NAGVMQNPRHLVRRRGQEARLRCSPMKGHSHVYWYRQLPEEGLKFMVYLQKENIIDESGMPKERFSAEFPKEGPSILRIQQVVRGDSAAYFCASSEDSEAFFGQGTRLTVV.